This T cell receptor (beta chain) was obtained from a study of T cell repertoires in cytomegalovirus infection. About the research overall: Public signatures in TCR beta pointed to CMV infection and matching HLA type.

Study results and caveats: In two of eight donors, the top clonotype was HLA-C-restricted CMV-specific. The study identified carriers of CMV plus the relevant HLA from cumulative public TCR beta family frequency.

MiXCR was run by TCRdb on the reads, yielding one entry per CDR3 protein. This sample has roughly 300,000 distinct CDR3 sequences, with about 23% found just once. This clonotype was counted once. Its antigen is as yet unknown. A much larger clone differs from this one at a single base, so this may be a read error. V was clipped by 2 bases and J by 3 bases; unmatched bases: 2. Per the germline V gene, CDR1 is SGHDT and CDR2 is YYEEEE. The CDR3 is 13 residues long. The TCR originated in a human donor in good health (CMV status not recorded). Some clones in this sample may be carry-over from other donors' samples. The sequencing sample was made of PBMCs. The chain has TRBV5-6 and TRBJ2-7; 7 bases align to TRBD1. CDR3 residues: CASSFGTVYEQYF. CDR3 DNA: TGTGCCAGCAGCTTTGGGACAGTCTACGAGCAGTACTTC.